These T cell receptor beta chains were read from a single sample in a study of blood T cell repertoires in COVID-19. TCRdb's table, derived via immunoSEQ multiplex PCR, lists solely in-frame clones and lacks some. The sample includes around 150,000 clones, approximately 86% seen only once; the top ten take roughly 8.2%. Sequencing used peripheral blood. All receptors derive from a man aged 60-69 years with acute or convalescent COVID-19. CDR3s include the opening cysteine and the closing phenylalanine or tryptophan. The D gene is left open where the match is weak. Expanded clones get a size class; other rows say once, few or many, or leave the size out.

length,size,V,D,J,DNA,CDR3
15,NA,TRBV6-2/TRBV6-3,NA,TRBJ1-2,TGTGCCAGCAGTTACTCCGGTGGTCCTCTCGGTGGCTACACCTTC,CASSYSGGPLGGYTF
14,many,TRBV6-6,TRBD2,TRBJ2-5,TGTGCCAGCGGTGGTAGCGGGGCCCAAGAGACCCAGTACTTC,CASGGSGAQETQYF
11,NA,TRBV29-1,NA,TRBJ2-2,TGCAGCGTCGAGTTTTTCGGGGAGCTGTTTTTT,CSVEFFGELFF
16,NA,TRBV28,NA,TRBJ2-3,TGTGCCAGCAGTACCCTCGGGACTTCTAGCACAGATACGCAGTATTTT,CASSTLGTSSTDTQYF
15,NA,TRBV6-5,NA,TRBJ1-4,TGTGCCAGCAGCGAGATGGGGCTAACTAATGAAAAACTGTTTTTT,CASSEMGLTNEKLFF
14,NA,TRBV6-5,TRBD1,TRBJ1-2,TGTGCCAGCAGCACGCGCACGACAGGGGGAGGCTACACCTTC,CASSTRTTGGGYTF
14,NA,TRBV3-1/TRBV3-2,NA,TRBJ1-2,TGTGCCAGCAGCCCTCGAGTCGGTAACTATGGCTACACCTTC,CASSPRVGNYGYTF
13,NA,TRBV10-3,TRBD1,TRBJ1-2,TGTGCCATTGGGGACAGGGGAGAACATGGCTACACCTTC,CAIGDRGEHGYTF
13,NA,TRBV2,NA,TRBJ1-5,TGTGCCAGTAATCGGGTAAGCAATCAGCCCCAGCATTTT,CASNRVSNQPQHF
13,NA,TRBV30,NA,TRBJ2-7,TGTGCCTGGAGTGTAGATGTCTACTACGAGCAGTACTTC,CAWSVDVYYEQYF
17,NA,TRBV25-1,TRBD1,TRBJ1-1,TGTGCCAGCAGTGAATCGGGACAGAAGAAAAGGGACACTGAAGCTTTCTTT,CASSESGQKKRDTEAFF
17,NA,TRBV6-6,TRBD1,TRBJ1-6,TGTGCCAGCAGTCCACGACAGGGGCAACACTATAATTCACCCCTCCACTTT,CASSPRQGQHYNSPLHF
14,NA,TRBV27,TRBD2,TRBJ2-3,TGTGCCAGCAGGTTAGCGGGAGTCAAAGATACGCAGTATTTT,CASRLAGVKDTQYF
14,NA,TRBV19,NA,TRBJ1-5,TGTGCCAGTAGTATCCCAGGGGTCCGTCAGCCCCAGCATTTT,CASSIPGVRQPQHF
12,NA,TRBV14,TRBD1,TRBJ1-1,TGTGCCAGCAGCCTGGGACAGACTGAAGCTTTCTTT,CASSLGQTEAFF
18,few,TRBV7-9,NA,TRBJ2-5,TGTGCCAGCAGTGGGCGGGACCTAAGGGGAGGCCCACAAGAGACCCAGTACTTC,CASSGRDLRGGPQETQYF
15,NA,TRBV2,NA,TRBJ1-1,TGTGCCAGCAGCCCTGTCGAGGGCATGAACACTGAAGCTTTCTTT,CASSPVEGMNTEAFF
15,NA,TRBV18,TRBD1,TRBJ2-1,TGTGCCAGCTCACCCGGGACAGGCACCGGGAATGAGCAGTTCTTC,CASSPGTGTGNEQFF
13,NA,TRBV2,NA,TRBJ2-5,TGTGCCAGCCGGAGGGCGGGCCAAGAGACCCAGTACTTC,CASRRAGQETQYF
13,NA,TRBV18,NA,TRBJ2-3,TGTGCCAGCTCACGGACAGCCTTAGATACGCAGTATTTT,CASSRTALDTQYF
12,few,TRBV28,NA,TRBJ1-2,TGTGCCAGCAGTTTAGTCACGGGGGGCTACACCTTC,CASSLVTGGYTF
18,NA,TRBV13,TRBD2,TRBJ2-5,TGTGCCAGCAGCCCCCGGGAGGGATTCCCTGGCGGGACCGTGACCCAGTACTTC,CASSPREGFPGGTVTQYF
20,NA,TRBV7-8,TRBD1,TRBJ2-6,TGTGCCAGCAGCTTAACGTATCCGACAGGGAGATTCTCTGGGGCCAACGTCCTGACTTTC,CASSLTYPTGRFSGANVLTF
14,NA,TRBV6-5,TRBD1,TRBJ1-1,TGTGCCGGGCGACAGGGTAGACTGAACACTGAAGCTTTCTTT,CAGRQGRLNTEAFF
14,NA,TRBV11-2,NA,TRBJ1-3,TGTGCCAGCAGCTCCCCGTCCTCTGGAAACACCATATATTTT,CASSSPSSGNTIYF
11,few,TRBV28,NA,TRBJ1-1,TGTGCCAGCAGTCAAGGGGTGGTAGCTTTCTTT,CASSQGVVAFF
15,NA,TRBV28,NA,TRBJ1-1,TGTGCCAGCAACCGTTCCCGGAGACCCGGGACTGAAGCTTTCTTT,CASNRSRRPGTEAFF
15,few,TRBV11-3,TRBD1,TRBJ2-1,TGTGCCAGCAGCTTCGGACAGGGGGCCGAAGGTGAGCAGTTCTTC,CASSFGQGAEGEQFF
14,NA,TRBV2,NA,TRBJ1-1,TGTGCCAGCAGTGAGCGGGCCGAGGGAACTGAAGCTTTCTTT,CASSERAEGTEAFF
18,few,TRBV19,TRBD1,TRBJ1-5,TGTGCCTCCTTTCCTGGGGCCTACAGGGGGCCTAGCAATCAGCCCCAGCATTTT,CASFPGAYRGPSNQPQHF
13,NA,TRBV7-3,TRBD1,TRBJ1-2,TGTGCCAGCAGCCTCGACAGGGGGCTCCCACACACCTTC,CASSLDRGLPHTF
16,NA,TRBV24-1,NA,TRBJ2-2,TGTGCCACCAGTGATTCCCGGACAACCAACACCGGGGAGCTGTTTTTT,CATSDSRTTNTGELFF
14,few,TRBV2,NA,TRBJ1-2,TGTGCCAGCAACCCTACCACCGCAGGGTTCGGCTACACCTTC,CASNPTTAGFGYTF
15,NA,TRBV28,TRBD1,TRBJ1-5,TGTGCCAGCAGTACATACAGGGGGAGCAATCAGCCCCAGCATTTT,CASSTYRGSNQPQHF
16,NA,TRBV11-2,NA,TRBJ1-1,TGTGCCAGCAGCTCCCGGTCCGGGGGAACGAACACTGAAGCTTTCTTT,CASSSRSGGTNTEAFF
13,NA,TRBV5-4,NA,TRBJ2-7,TGTGCCAGCAGCTCTGCCAGCTCCTACGAGCAGTACTTC,CASSSASSYEQYF
13,NA,TRBV7-3,NA,TRBJ1-1,TGTGCCAGCAGCCGACAACCGAACACTGAAGCTTTCTTT,CASSRQPNTEAFF
15,NA,TRBV11-2,NA,TRBJ2-7,TGTGCCAGCAGCTTAGGTCTCGGCGGGGTCTACGAGCAGTACTTC,CASSLGLGGVYEQYF
14,NA,TRBV6-1,NA,TRBJ1-1,TGTGCCAGCAGTGAAGCGCCATCTAGGTCTGAAGCTTTCTTT,CASSEAPSRSEAFF
15,NA,TRBV27,TRBD1,TRBJ2-7,TGTGCCAGCGCATTTCGACAGGGCGGCTCCTACGAGCAGTACTTC,CASAFRQGGSYEQYF
16,few,TRBV2,TRBD2,TRBJ2-2,TGTGCCAGCTCCCTCTTCGGGGGGGCGAACACCGGGGAGCTGTTTTTT,CASSLFGGANTGELFF
15,NA,TRBV2,TRBD1,TRBJ1-6,TGTGCCAGCAGTGAAGCAGGACAGGGGAATTCACCCCTCCACTTT,CASSEAGQGNSPLHF
14,NA,TRBV6-2/TRBV6-3,TRBD1,TRBJ1-2,TGTGCCAGCAGTTACAGGGGACAGGGGTATGGCTACACCTTC,CASSYRGQGYGYTF
16,NA,TRBV28,TRBD1,TRBJ1-1,TGTGCCAGCAGTTCTCCCGGGACAGGGATGAACACTGAAGCTTTCTTT,CASSSPGTGMNTEAFF
15,NA,TRBV19,TRBD2,TRBJ2-1,TGTGCCAGTAGTCTCCTAGCGGGAGGTTACAATGAGCAGTTCTTC,CASSLLAGGYNEQFF
16,NA,TRBV11-2,NA,TRBJ2-2,TGTGCCAGCAGTCGAGGTTCGGCGGGTTACACCGGGGAGCTGTTTTTT,CASSRGSAGYTGELFF
16,NA,TRBV27,TRBD1,TRBJ2-1,TGTGCCAGCAGAAAGACCGGGACAGGGGCCCACAATGAGCAGTTCTTC,CASRKTGTGAHNEQFF
14,NA,TRBV19,TRBD2,TRBJ2-7,TGTGCCAGTAGTATGGGGGGACTAGCGGGCGAGCAGTACTTC,CASSMGGLAGEQYF
14,NA,TRBV5-1,NA,TRBJ1-2,TGCGCCAGCAGCTTGACAACAGAAACCTCAGGCTACACCTTC,CASSLTTETSGYTF
15,NA,TRBV7-8,NA,TRBJ1-2,TGTGCCAGCAGCTCAATCGGGACACCGACCTATGGCTACACCTTC,CASSSIGTPTYGYTF
16,NA,TRBV28,NA,TRBJ2-5,TGTGCCAGCAGTTATCTGAGGGGGGGCTCCCAAGAGACCCAGTACTTC,CASSYLRGGSQETQYF